The clone carrying this TCR beta chain came up a few times. MiXCR, run by TCRdb on the 5' RACE reads, gives a single entry per CDR3 protein. This sample yields a few hundred thousand distinct CDR3 sequences, of which 7.5% to 9.5% are seen a single time; under 25% belongs to the top ten. The sample originates from a study of T-cell memory formation after mild COVID-19. The CDR3 runs 13 residues. V was trimmed by 5 bases and J by 4 bases, leaving 10 bases between them. The germline gives CDR1 SGHTA, CDR2 FQGNSA. The TCR originated in a young man who had mild COVID-19 (a few samples of this study predate the infection). Cell type and time point are not known. V and J are TRBV7-2 and TRBJ2-3; no firm D call. The material sequenced was PBMCs or a T cell subset sorted from them (not recorded which). The CDR3 reads CASSPQPPDTQYF. For the CDR3, the DNA is TGTGCCAGCAGCCCCCAACCTCCAGATACGCAGTATTTT.